This TCR beta chain was found in a study of T cell responses to AZD1222 COVID-19 vaccine (dated by TCRdb to about 2021). In the study overall: TCR sequencing covered 233 trial participants: roughly 200 given two doses of AZD1222 and 26 given two doses of MenACWY control vaccine. Trial participants were enrolled by age into subgroups of 18-55, 56-69 and 70-plus years, and around 150, 28 and 57 TCR-sequenced participants, respectively, were included in these subgroups. Broader findings and caveats from the paper: Reportedly, almost half of the unique spike-specific TCRs recognized epitopes lying outside the regions that are mutated in the B.1.351 and B.1.1.7 variants. Because no day 14 peak-response samples were available, the repertoires could be characterized only after the peak T cell response. Participants were mostly white British and included more females than males, and it was suggested by the authors that clonal diversity may have been underestimated. Vaccine-associated CD4 TCRs spanned the whole spike protein, with dominant responses in regions 160-218 and 743-854. In the small 56-69-year group, the increase in depth fell short of significance, most likely because of low power. Conclusions about previously exposed vaccinees are limited, since just six AZD1222 recipients were seropositive for SARS-CoV-2 at baseline. After two AZD1222 doses, spike-specific TCR breadth and depth were significantly higher than at day 0 and than in MenACWY recipients.

The CDR3 regions of human TCRbeta chains were subjected to immunosequencing. The original pipeline was this. TCRs in the repertoires were matched against a reference library of SARS-CoV-2-specific TCRs that had been generated with the MIRA antigen-specificity platform. Breadth was defined as the fraction of unique TCRs that were SARS-CoV-2-associated. Depth was defined as the fraction of total T cells that were SARS-CoV-2-associated. Using the MIRA data, every spike-specific TCR was mapped to the spike region that the TCR reacted to and assigned to either a CD4 or a CD8 class. Log10-transformed breadth and depth values were compared by one-way ANOVA with Sidak's multiple comparisons tests. In TCRdb, the immuneACCESS table is reduced to in-frame sequences with V and J assigned. These tables do not hold every clone; where another copy was compared, an unresolved V gene accounts for under half, and the others remain unexplained. V and J calls and clone size are as listed in that table; D and trimming were resolved from the DNA. Within this sample are more than 85,000 clones, with roughly 90% of them counted one time only. Roughly 13% of the sample lies in the top ten.

In light of the paper, this sample's time point label describes: baseline before first vaccination. In the paper's terms, the treatment or condition label means: meningococcal conjugate vaccine given as trial control. Vaccinee samples were obtained from the UK trials COV001 and COV002, which included a single-blind randomized controlled phase 2/3 trial of AZD1222 (ChAdOx1 nCoV-19) in healthy adults. For TCRbeta chain sequencing, PBMC samples from trial participants were taken at day 0 and at day 28 after the second dose. On this clone itself: What antigen it recognizes has not been identified. Base-call qualities are not available, and no considerably larger clone is one nucleotide away.

This receptor was taken from an adult in good health. The sequencing here drew on peripheral blood, taken on day 0 of MenACWY control vaccination.

The DNA sequence is as follows: TGTGCCAGCAGTTTTGGTCAGGGACAGCCCCAGCATTTT. This encodes CASSFGQGQPQHF. Rearrangement joined TRBV27 to TRBJ1-5, with a weak D call of TRBD1 (5 bases match). Measured from the cysteine to the phenylalanine, the CDR3 is 13 residues long. CDR3 DNA is the only sequence kept; it has 39 bases, read in frame from the first base. CDR1 and CDR2 are drawn from the germline V gene (reference sequence): MNHEY, SMNVEV. Between the V and J ends, shortened by 3 bases and 7 bases respectively, the junction contains 10 bases.